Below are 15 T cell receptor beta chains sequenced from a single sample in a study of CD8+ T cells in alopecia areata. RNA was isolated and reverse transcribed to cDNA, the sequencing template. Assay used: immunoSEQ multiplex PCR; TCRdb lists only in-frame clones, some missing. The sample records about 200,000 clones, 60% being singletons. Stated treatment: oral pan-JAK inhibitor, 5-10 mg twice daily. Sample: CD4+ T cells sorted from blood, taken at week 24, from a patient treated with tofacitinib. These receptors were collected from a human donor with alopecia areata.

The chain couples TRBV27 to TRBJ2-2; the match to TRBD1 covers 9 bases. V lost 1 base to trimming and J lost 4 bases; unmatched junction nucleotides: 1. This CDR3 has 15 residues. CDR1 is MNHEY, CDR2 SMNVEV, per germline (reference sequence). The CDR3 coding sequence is TGTGCCAGCAGTTTATGGGGACAGGGCACCGGGGAGCTGTTTTTT. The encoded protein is CASSLWGQGTGELFF.

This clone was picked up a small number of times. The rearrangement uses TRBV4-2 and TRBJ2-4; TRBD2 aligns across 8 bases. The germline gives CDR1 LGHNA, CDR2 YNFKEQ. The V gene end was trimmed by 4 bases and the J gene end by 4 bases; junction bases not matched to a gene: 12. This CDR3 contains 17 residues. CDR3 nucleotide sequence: TGTGCCAGCAGCCCTCCCGGGGGGGGCGCGACAAAAAACATTCAGTACTTC. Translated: CASSPPGGGATKNIQYF.

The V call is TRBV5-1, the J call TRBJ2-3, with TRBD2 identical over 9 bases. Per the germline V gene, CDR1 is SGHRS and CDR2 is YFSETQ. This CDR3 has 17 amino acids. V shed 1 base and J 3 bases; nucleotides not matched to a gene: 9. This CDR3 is CASSLSLAGVVTDTQYF. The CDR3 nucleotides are TGCGCCAGCAGCTTGTCATTAGCGGGGGTAGTGACAGATACGCAGTATTTT.

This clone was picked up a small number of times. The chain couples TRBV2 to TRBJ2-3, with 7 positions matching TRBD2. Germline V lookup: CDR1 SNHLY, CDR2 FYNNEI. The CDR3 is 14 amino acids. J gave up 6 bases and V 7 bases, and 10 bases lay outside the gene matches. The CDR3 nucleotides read TGTGCCAGCACCCGAAGAGGTAGCGGGGATACGCAGTATTTT. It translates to CASTRRGSGDTQYF.

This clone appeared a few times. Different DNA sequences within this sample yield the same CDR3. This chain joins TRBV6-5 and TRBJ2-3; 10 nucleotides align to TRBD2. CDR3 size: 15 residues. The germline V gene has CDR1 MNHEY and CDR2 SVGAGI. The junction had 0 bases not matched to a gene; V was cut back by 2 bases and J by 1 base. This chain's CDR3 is CASSYLAGGTDTQYF. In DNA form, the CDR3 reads TGTGCCAGCAGTTACCTAGCGGGGGGCACAGATACGCAGTATTTT.

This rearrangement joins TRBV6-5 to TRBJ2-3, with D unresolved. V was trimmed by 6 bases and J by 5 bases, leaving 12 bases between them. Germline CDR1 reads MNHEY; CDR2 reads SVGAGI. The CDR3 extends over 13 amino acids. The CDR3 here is CASRSMVVDTQYF. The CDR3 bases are TGTGCCAGCAGGTCCATGGTTGTAGATACGCAGTATTTT.

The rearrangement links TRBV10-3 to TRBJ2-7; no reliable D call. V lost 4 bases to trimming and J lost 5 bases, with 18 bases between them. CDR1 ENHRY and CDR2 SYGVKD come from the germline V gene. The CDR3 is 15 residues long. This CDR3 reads CAISATLSRTDEQYF. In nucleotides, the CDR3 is TGTGCCATCAGTGCGACCCTGAGCCGGACGGACGAGCAGTACTTC.

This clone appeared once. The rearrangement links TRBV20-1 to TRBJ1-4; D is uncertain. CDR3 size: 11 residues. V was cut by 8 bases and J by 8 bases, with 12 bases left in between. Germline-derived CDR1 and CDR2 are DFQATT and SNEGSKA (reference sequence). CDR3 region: CSIIFLEKLFF. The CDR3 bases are TGCAGTATCATTTTTCTGGAAAAACTGTTTTTT.

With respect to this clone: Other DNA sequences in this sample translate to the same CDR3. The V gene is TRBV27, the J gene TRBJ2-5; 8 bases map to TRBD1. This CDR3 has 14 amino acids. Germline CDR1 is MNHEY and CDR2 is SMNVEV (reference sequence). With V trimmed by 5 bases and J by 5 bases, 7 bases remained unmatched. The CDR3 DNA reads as TGTGCCAGCAGTCCGCGACAGGGGAGGGAGACCCAGTACTTC. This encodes CASSPRQGRETQYF.

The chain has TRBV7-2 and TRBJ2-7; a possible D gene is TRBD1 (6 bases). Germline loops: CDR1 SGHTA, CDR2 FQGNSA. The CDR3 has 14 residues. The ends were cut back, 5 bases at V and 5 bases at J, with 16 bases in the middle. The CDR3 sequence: CASSPLQGGHEQYF. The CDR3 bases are TGTGCCAGCAGCCCACTACAGGGTGGCCACGAGCAGTACTTC.

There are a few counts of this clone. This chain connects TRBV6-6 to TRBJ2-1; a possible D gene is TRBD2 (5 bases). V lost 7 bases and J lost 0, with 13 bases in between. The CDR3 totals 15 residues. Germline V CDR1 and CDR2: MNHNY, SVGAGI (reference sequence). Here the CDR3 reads CASIPAGISYNEQFF. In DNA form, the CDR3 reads TGTGCCAGCATACCCGCCGGGATCTCCTACAATGAGCAGTTCTTC.

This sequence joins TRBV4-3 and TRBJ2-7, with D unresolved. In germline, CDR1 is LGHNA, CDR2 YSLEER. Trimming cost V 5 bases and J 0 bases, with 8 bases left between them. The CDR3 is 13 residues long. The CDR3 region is CASSSAVSYEQYF. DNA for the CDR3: TGCGCCAGCAGCTCCGCCGTCTCCTACGAGCAGTACTTC.

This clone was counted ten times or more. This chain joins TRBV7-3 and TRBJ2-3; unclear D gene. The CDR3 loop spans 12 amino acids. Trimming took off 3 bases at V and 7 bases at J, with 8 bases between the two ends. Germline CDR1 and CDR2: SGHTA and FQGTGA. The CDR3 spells CASSLDRNTQYF. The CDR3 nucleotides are TGTGCCAGCAGCTTGGATCGGAATACGCAGTATTTT.

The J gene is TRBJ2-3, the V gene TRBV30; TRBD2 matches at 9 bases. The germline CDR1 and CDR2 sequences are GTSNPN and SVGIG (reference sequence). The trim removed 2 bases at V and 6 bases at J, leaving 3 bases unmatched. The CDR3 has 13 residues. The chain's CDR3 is CAWSRTSDDTQYF. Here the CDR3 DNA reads TGTGCCTGGAGTAGGACTAGCGACGATACGCAGTATTTT. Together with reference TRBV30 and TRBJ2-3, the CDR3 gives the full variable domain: SQTIHQWPATLVQPVGSPLSLECTVEGTSNPNLYWYRQAAGRGLQLLFYSVGIGQISSEVPQNLSASRPQDRQFILSSKKLLLSDSGFYLCAWSRTSDDTQYFGPGTRLTVL.

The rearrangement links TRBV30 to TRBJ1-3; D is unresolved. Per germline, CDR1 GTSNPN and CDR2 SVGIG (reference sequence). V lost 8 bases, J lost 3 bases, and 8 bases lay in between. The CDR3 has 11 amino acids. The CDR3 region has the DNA TGTGCCGGAAAAGATGGAAACACCATATATTTT. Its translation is CAGKDGNTIYF.